The 15 T cell receptor beta chains below all came from one sample that was sequenced in a study of cytomegalovirus exposure and HLA in healthy donors. Use of 60 Vbeta and 13 Jbeta primers characterized the PCR. Generated by immunoSEQ multiplex PCR, the TCRdb table keeps only in-frame clones and is missing some. The sample consists of under 150,000 clones, approximately 82% of them appearing once. Material: PBMCs. These receptors originate from a man between 25 and 39 years old in good health and CMV-seropositive.

The chain recombines TRBV27 with TRBJ1-6; 7 nucleotides align to TRBD1. V lost 4 bases and J lost 11; bases outside the gene matches: 8. CDR1 and CDR2 (germline): MNHEY, SMNVEV (reference sequence). There are 14 residues in the CDR3. CDR3 loop: CASSWDSGRTPLHF. CDR3 sequence (DNA): TGTGCCAGCAGTTGGGACAGCGGCCGAACACCCCTCCACTTT.

V gene TRBV27 combines with J gene TRBJ2-1; the match to TRBD1 covers 9 bases. The CDR3 runs 15 residues. The germline gives CDR1 MNHEY, CDR2 SMNVEV (reference sequence). V shed 4 bases and J 10 bases; nucleotides not matched to a gene: 11. CDR3: CASSYGTGPSEEQFF. The CDR3 DNA is TGTGCCAGCAGTTACGGGACAGGGCCCTCCGAAGAGCAGTTCTTC.

This chain joins TRBV6-6 and TRBJ2-2; 7 nucleotides match TRBD2. The germline V gene encodes CDR1 MNHNY and CDR2 SVGAGI (reference sequence). V gave up 6 bases and J gave up 0 bases; unmatched junction bases: 4. The CDR3 is 15 amino acids. The CDR3 sequence: CASSFGRTNTGELFF. The CDR3 DNA follows: TGTGCCAGCAGCTTCGGGAGGACGAACACCGGGGAGCTGTTTTTT.

The chain is built from TRBV29-1 and TRBJ2-5; 9 positions agree with TRBD1. The V and J ends lost 3 bases and 3 bases, in that order; junction bases with no gene match: 2. Germline CDR1 reads SQVTM; CDR2 reads ANQGSEA. The CDR3 sequence is 13 residues long. CDR3 residues: CSVDGQGKETQYF. The CDR3 bases are TGCAGCGTTGACGGACAGGGGAAAGAGACCCAGTACTTC.

The chain is built from TRBV30 and TRBJ2-1; TRBD2 matches 9 bases. Germline V lookup: CDR1 GTSNPN, CDR2 SVGIG (reference sequence). This CDR3 contains 15 residues. The V and J ends lost 0 bases and 8 bases, in that order; junction bases with no gene match: 8. CDR3 protein: CAWSVAAGGPYEQFF. In nucleotides, the CDR3 is TGTGCCTGGAGTGTCGCTGCGGGGGGGCCATATGAGCAGTTCTTC.

The chain employs TRBV28 and TRBJ1-1; a weak D match, TRBD1 (5 bases). Deletions cut 2 bases from V and 2 bases from J, with 9 bases between. CDR3 size: 14 residues. Germline assignment: CDR1 MDHEN and CDR2 SYDVKM. Written as DNA, the CDR3 is TGTGCCAGCAGTTTAGCCAGGGTAAACACTGAAGCTTTCTTT. This gives the protein CASSLARVNTEAFF.

The chain has TRBV19 and TRBJ1-2, with 9 bases aligning to TRBD1. The junction had 7 bases not matched to a gene; V was cut back by 4 bases and J by 4 bases. CDR3 length: 15 amino acids. Germline V CDR1 and CDR2: LNHDA, SQIVND (reference sequence). CDR3 sequence reads: CASSKGQGGIYGYTF. Here the CDR3 DNA reads TGTGCCAGTAGTAAGGGACAGGGAGGAATCTATGGCTACACCTTC.

The chain has TRBV5-1 and TRBJ2-5; 8 bases line up with TRBD1. CDR1 is SGHRS and CDR2 is YFSETQ in the germline V gene. CDR3 length equals 15 residues. Losses at the gene ends were 0 bases for V and 5 bases for J; bases not matched to a gene: 6. CDR3 nucleotide sequence: TGCGCCAGCAGCTTGGCAGGACAGGGTAGGGAGACCCAGTACTTC. Translation: CASSLAGQGRETQYF.

The chain links TRBV28 to TRBJ2-1; D perhaps matches TRBD2 (7 bases). V was trimmed by 4 bases and J by 7 bases, leaving 17 bases between them. CDR1 and CDR2 (germline): MDHEN, SYDVKM. The length of the CDR3 is 15 residues. CDR3 residues: CASSSWSGGENEQFF. The CDR3 DNA is TGTGCCAGCAGTTCCTGGTCGGGGGGCGAAAATGAGCAGTTCTTC.

The V gene is TRBV7-9, the J gene TRBJ2-7, with D uncertain. V lost 2 bases and J 3 bases, leaving 2 bases between the germline ends. The germline V gene has CDR1 SEHNR and CDR2 FQNEAQ (reference sequence). CDR3 length: 11 residues. The DNA for the CDR3 is TGTGCCAGCAGCTTACTCTACGAGCAGTACTTC. Protein sequence: CASSLLYEQYF.

The chain couples TRBV2 to TRBJ2-2, with D perhaps TRBD1 (6 bases). Trimming pared 1 base from V and 5 bases from J, leaving 8 bases between. This CDR3 is 14 amino acids long. Germline V CDR1 and CDR2: SNHLY, FYNNEI. The CDR3 sequence is CASSEDQGTGELFF. In DNA, the CDR3 is TGTGCCAGCAGTGAAGACCAGGGGACCGGGGAGCTGTTTTTT.

The genes are TRBV7-9 and TRBJ2-7; tentatively, D is TRBD1 (5 bases). Trimming left V 5 bases short and J 2 bases short, with 16 bases between. The CDR3 extends over 15 amino acids. Germline values: CDR1 SEHNR, CDR2 FQNEAQ (reference sequence). The CDR3 DNA is TGTGCCAGCAGCATCGGACATTCTACGGCCTACGAGCAGTACTTC. This sequence encodes CASSIGHSTAYEQYF.

This clone has a single count. The chain joins TRBV6-5 to TRBJ2-2; 7 bases are shared with TRBD2. Germline CDR1 reads MNHEY; CDR2 reads SVGAGI. The trim removed 8 bases at V and 2 bases at J, leaving 8 bases unmatched. There are 15 residues in the CDR3. The CDR3 DNA reads as TGTGCCAGCTGGGGGGGGTTACTTAACACCGGGGAGCTGTTTTTT. As protein: CASWGGLLNTGELFF.

The J gene is TRBJ2-7, the V gene TRBV9, with a possible D match to TRBD2 (5 bases). V was clipped by 2 bases and J by 1 base, with 10 bases between them. Germline V lookup: CDR1 SGDLS, CDR2 YYNGEE. This CDR3 spans 14 amino acids. The CDR3 region has the DNA TGTGCCAGCAGCGTTTCTGGACTGTCCTACGAGCAGTACTTC. It codes for CASSVSGLSYEQYF.

The rearrangement links TRBV9 to TRBJ2-2; 7 bases are shared with TRBD1. The CDR3 extends over 15 amino acids. Germline CDR1 and CDR2: SGDLS and YYNGEE. V lost 2 bases and J lost 8; bases outside the gene matches: 9. CDR3 region: CASSVPRQGGGELFF. The CDR3 nucleotides are TGTGCCAGCAGCGTCCCGCGACAGGGTGGAGGGGAGCTGTTTTTT. Variable domain in full (rest from reference TRBV9 and TRBJ2-2): DSGVTQTPKHLITATGQRVTLRCSPRSGDLSVYWYQQSLDQGLQFLIQYYNGEERAKGNILERFSAQQFPDLHSELNLSSLELGDSALYFCASSVPRQGGGELFFGEGSRLTVL.